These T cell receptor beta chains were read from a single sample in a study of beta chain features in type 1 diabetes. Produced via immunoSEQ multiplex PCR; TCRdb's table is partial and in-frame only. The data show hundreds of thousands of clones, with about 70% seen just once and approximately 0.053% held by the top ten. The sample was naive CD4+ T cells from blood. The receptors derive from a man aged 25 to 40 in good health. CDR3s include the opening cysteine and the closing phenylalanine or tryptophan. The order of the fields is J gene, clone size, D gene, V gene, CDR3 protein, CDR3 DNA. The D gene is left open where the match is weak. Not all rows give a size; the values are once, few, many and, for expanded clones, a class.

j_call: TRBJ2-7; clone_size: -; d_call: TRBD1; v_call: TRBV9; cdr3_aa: CASSPRTGPYEQYF; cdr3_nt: TGTGCCAGCAGCCCCCGGACAGGGCCATACGAGCAGTACTTC
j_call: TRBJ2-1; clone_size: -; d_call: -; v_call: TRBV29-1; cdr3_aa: CSVAFPGLANEQFF; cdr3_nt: TGCAGCGTCGCCTTCCCGGGACTGGCTAATGAGCAGTTCTTC
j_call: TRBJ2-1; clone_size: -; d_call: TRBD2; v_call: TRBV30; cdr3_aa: CAWSRGGSYNEQFF; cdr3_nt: TGTGCCTGGAGCCGGGGGGGCTCCTACAATGAGCAGTTCTTC
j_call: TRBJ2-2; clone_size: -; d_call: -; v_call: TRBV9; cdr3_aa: CASTRENTGELFF; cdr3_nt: TGTGCCAGCACCAGGGAGAACACCGGGGAGCTGTTTTTT
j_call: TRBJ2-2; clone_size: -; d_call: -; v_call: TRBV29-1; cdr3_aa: CSVGERPTGELFF; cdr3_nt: TGCAGCGTGGGGGAGCGGCCCACCGGGGAGCTGTTTTTT
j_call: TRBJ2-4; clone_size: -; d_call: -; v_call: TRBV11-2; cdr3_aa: CASSPEAGRGYRYF; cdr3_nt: TGTGCCAGCAGTCCCGAGGCGGGCAGGGGATATAGGTACTTC
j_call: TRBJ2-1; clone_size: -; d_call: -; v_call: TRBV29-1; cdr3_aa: CSVGARYNEQFF; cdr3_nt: TGCAGCGTCGGAGCTAGGTACAATGAGCAGTTCTTC
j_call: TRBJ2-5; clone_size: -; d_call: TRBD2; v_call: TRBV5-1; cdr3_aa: CASSLAPAGGQETQYF; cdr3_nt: TGCGCCAGCAGCTTGGCCCCAGCGGGGGGCCAAGAGACCCAGTACTTC
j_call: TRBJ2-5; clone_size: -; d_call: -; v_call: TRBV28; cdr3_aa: CASLSGIPIQETQYF; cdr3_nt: TGTGCCTCTCTTTCCGGGATTCCCATTCAAGAGACCCAGTACTTC
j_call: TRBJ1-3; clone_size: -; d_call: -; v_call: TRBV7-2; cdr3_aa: CASSPKTGGNTIYF; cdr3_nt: TGTGCCAGCAGCCCTAAAACAGGTGGAAACACCATATATTTT
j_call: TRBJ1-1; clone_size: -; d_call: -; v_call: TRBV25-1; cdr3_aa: CASSEGSGRVCEAFF; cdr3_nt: TGTGCCAGCAGTGAGGGGTCAGGTCGGGTCTGTGAAGCTTTCTTT
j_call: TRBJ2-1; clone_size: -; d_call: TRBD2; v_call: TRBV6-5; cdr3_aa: CASSYASGVNEQFF; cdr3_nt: TGTGCCAGCAGTTATGCTAGCGGGGTCAATGAGCAGTTCTTC
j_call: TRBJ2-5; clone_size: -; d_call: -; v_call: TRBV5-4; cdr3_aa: CASSLAGTHQAGTQYF; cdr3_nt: TGTGCCAGCAGCTTGGCCGGGACACATCAAGCGGGGACCCAGTACTTC
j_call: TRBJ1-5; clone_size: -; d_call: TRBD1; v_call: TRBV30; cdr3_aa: CAWSVQTGGFQPQHF; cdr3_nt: TGTGCCTGGAGTGTACAGACAGGGGGCTTTCAGCCCCAGCATTTT
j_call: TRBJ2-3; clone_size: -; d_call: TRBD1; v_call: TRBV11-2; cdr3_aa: CASSPEGTGADTQYF; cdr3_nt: TGTGCCAGCAGCCCCGAGGGGACAGGGGCAGATACGCAGTATTTT
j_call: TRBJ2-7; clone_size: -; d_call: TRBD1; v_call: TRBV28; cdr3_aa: CASSYLDRGHEQYF; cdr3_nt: TGTGCCAGCAGTTATCTTGACAGGGGGCACGAGCAGTACTTC
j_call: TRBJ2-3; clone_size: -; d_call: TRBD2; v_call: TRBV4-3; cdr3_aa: CASSQAPGLARRATDTQYF; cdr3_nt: TGCGCCAGCAGCCAAGCACCAGGACTAGCTCGCAGGGCCACAGATACGCAGTATTTT
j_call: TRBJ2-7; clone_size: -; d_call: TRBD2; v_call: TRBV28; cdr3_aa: CASRSLAGGPHSHEQYF; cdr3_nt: TGTGCCAGCAGATCACTAGCGGGAGGGCCTCACAGTCACGAGCAGTACTTC
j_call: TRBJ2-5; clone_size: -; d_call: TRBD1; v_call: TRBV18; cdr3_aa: CASSTQGATETQYF; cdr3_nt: TGTGCCAGCTCAACACAGGGGGCAACAGAGACCCAGTACTTC
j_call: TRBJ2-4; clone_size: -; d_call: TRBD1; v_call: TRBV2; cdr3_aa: CASSSPGQLAKNIQYF; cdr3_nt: TGTGCCAGCAGTTCCCCGGGACAGCTAGCCAAAAACATTCAGTACTTC
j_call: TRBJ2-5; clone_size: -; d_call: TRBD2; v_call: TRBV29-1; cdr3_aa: CSVGASGQETQYF; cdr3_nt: TGCAGCGTCGGAGCTAGCGGGCAAGAGACCCAGTACTTC
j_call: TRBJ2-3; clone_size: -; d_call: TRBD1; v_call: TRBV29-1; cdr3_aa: CSAQRGPNTDTQYF; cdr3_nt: TGCAGCGCCCAAAGGGGGCCAAACACAGATACGCAGTATTTT
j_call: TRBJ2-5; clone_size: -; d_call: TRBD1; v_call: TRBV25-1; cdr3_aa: CASSGQGAMETQYF; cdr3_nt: TGTGCCAGCAGTGGGCAGGGGGCTATGGAGACCCAGTACTTC
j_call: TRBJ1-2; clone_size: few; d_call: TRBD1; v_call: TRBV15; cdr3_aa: CATSLGQGARYGYTF; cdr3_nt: TGTGCCACCAGCTTAGGGCAGGGGGCGCGGTATGGCTACACCTTC
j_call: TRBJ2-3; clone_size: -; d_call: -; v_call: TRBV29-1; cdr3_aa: CSVAGQFTDTQYF; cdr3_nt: TGCAGCGTTGCTGGGCAGTTCACAGATACGCAGTATTTT
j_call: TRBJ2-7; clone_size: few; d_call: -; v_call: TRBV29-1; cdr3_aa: CSVDWLDEQYF; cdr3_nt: TGCAGCGTTGATTGGTTAGACGAGCAGTACTTC
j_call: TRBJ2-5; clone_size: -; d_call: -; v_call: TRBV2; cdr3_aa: CASREGRKKETQYF; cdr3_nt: TGTGCCAGCAGGGAGGGACGGAAAAAAGAGACCCAGTACTTC
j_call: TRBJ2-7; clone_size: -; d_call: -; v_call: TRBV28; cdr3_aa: CASTRSSYEQYF; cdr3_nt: TGTGCCAGCACCCGAAGCTCCTACGAGCAGTACTTC
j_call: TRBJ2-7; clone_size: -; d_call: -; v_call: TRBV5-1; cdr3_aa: CASSTGTYEQYF; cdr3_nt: TGCGCCAGCAGTACAGGGACCTACGAGCAGTACTTC
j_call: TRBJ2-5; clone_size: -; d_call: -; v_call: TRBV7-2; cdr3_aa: CASSLGVVETQYF; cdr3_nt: TGTGCCAGCAGCTTAGGAGTAGTGGAGACCCAGTACTTC
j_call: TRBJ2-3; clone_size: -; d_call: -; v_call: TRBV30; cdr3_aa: CAWNRDSTDTQYF; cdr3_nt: TGTGCCTGGAACAGGGACAGCACAGATACGCAGTATTTT
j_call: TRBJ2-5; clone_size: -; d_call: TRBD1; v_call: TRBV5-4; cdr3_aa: CASSLDQGARETQYF; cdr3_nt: TGTGCCAGCAGCTTGGACCAGGGGGCGAGGGAGACCCAGTACTTC
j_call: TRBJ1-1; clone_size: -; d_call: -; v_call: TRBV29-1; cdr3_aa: CSVRRSLGTEAFF; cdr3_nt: TGCAGCGTTCGACGGTCCTTGGGCACTGAAGCTTTCTTT
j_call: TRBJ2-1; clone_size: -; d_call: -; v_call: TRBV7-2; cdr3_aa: CASSLDGYNEQFF; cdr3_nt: TGTGCCAGCAGCTTAGACGGCTACAATGAGCAGTTCTTC
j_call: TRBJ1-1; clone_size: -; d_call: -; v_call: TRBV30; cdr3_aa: CAWTWNTEAFF; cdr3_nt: TGTGCCTGGACTTGGAACACTGAAGCTTTCTTT
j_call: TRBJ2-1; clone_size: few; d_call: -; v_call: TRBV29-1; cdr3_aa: CSVEGVYNEQFF; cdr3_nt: TGCAGCGTTGAAGGGGTATACAATGAGCAGTTCTTC
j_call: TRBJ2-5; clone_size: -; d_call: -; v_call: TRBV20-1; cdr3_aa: CSVGEETQYF; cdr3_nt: TGCAGTGTGGGAGAGGAGACCCAGTACTTC
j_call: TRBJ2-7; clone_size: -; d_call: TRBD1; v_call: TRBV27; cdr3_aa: CASRPGQGNNEQYF; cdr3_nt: TGTGCCAGCAGACCGGGACAGGGGAATAACGAGCAGTACTTC